The clone carrying this T cell receptor (beta chain) came up a few times. Antigen specificity is unknown. These data belong to a study of blood T cells in healthy people across ages. Overall study results and limits: No one knew whether donors had CMV, which possibly confounded expanded clonotype changes.

The germline CDR1 and CDR2 sequences are KGHSH and LQKENI. This CDR3 region has 14 residues. V dropped 5 bases and J dropped 2 bases, with 12 bases sitting between them. Then a second PCR, running about 6 to 11 cycles, was carried out with a sample-barcoded 5' primer and a J-beta primer mix. TCRdb re-called the 5' RACE reads with MiXCR, one entry per CDR3 protein. The sample shows approximately 2,000,000 distinct CDR3 sequences, about two fifths of them seen only once. This receptor was taken from a human donor in good health. Material: blood. The chain uses TRBV18 and TRBJ2-5; no firm D call. The CDR3 here is CASSVPAEQETQYF. The DNA of the CDR3 is TGTGCCAGCTCAGTCCCAGCCGAACAAGAGACCCAGTACTTC.